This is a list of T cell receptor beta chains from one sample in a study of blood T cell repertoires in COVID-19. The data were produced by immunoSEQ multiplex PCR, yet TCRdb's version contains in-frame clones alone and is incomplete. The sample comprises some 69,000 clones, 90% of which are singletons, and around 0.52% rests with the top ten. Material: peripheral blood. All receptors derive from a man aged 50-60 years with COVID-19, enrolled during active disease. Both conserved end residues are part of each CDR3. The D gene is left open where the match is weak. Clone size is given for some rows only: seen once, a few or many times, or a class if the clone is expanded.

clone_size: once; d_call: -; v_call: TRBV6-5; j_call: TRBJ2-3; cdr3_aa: CASEGQDGTDTQYF; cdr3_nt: TGTGCCAGCGAAGGACAAGACGGGACAGATACGCAGTATTTT
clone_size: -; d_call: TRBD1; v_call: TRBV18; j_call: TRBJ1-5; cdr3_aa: CASSPPGQGDQPQHF; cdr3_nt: TGTGCCAGCTCACCTCCGGGACAGGGTGATCAGCCCCAGCATTTT
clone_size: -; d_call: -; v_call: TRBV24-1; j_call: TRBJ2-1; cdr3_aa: CATSDGAGAYRIF; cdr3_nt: TGTGCCACCAGTGATGGGGCAGGGGCATATAGGATCTTC
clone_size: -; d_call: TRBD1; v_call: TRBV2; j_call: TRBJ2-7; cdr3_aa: CASSEERTGSYEQYF; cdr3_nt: TGTGCCAGCAGTGAGGAAAGGACAGGCTCCTACGAGCAGTACTTC
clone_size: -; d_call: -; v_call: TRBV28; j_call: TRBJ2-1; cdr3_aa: CASSFSLVRANEQFF; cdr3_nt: TGTGCCAGCAGTTTTAGTCTAGTTCGAGCCAATGAGCAGTTCTTC
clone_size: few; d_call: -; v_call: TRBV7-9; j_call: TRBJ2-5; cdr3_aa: CASSLGIQGLETQYF; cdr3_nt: TGTGCCAGCAGCTTAGGAATACAGGGTTTGGAGACCCAGTACTTC
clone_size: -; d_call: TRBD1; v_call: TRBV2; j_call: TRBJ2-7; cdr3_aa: CASSPGRGGGDEQYF; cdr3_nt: TGTGCCAGCAGCCCGGGGAGAGGGGGCGGTGACGAGCAGTACTTC
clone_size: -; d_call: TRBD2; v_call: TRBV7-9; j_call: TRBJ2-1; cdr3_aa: CASSLKVVVTGGSDNEQFF; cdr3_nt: TGTGCCAGCAGCTTAAAAGTAGTGGTTACGGGGGGATCGGACAATGAGCAGTTCTTC
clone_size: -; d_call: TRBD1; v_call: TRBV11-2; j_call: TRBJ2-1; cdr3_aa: CASSLQGAWRLGHEQFF; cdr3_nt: TGTGCCAGCAGCTTACAGGGGGCATGGCGGTTGGGCCATGAGCAGTTCTTC
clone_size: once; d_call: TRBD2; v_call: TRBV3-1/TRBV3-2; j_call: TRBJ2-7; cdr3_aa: CASSPGLGLYEQYF; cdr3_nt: TGTGCCAGCAGCCCGGGACTAGGGCTATACGAGCAGTACTTC
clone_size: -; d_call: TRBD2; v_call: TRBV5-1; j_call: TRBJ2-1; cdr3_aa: CASSAGGGNEQFF; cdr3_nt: TGCGCCAGCAGCGCGGGCGGGGGCAATGAGCAGTTCTTC
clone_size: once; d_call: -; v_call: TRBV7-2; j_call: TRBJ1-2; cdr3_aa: CASTLAPDRNGGYTF; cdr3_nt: TGTGCCAGCACCCTCGCCCCCGACAGGAACGGTGGCTACACCTTC
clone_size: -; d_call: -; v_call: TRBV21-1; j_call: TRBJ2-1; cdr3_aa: CASSSGNGEFF; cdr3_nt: TGTGCCAGCAGCTCGGGGAACGGGGAGTTCTTC
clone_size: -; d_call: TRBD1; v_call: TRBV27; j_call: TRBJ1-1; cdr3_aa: CASSLSGTGGHTEAFF; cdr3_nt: TGTGCCAGCAGTTTATCAGGGACAGGGGGCCACACTGAAGCTTTCTTT
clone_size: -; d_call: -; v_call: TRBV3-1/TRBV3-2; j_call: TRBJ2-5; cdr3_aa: CASSHLRETQYF; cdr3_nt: TGTGCCAGCAGCCATCTTCGAGAGACCCAGTACTTC
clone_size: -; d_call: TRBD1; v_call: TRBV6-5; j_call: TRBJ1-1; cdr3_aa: CASSRYRGTEAFF; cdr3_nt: TGTGCCAGCAGCCGCTACAGGGGTACTGAAGCTTTCTTT
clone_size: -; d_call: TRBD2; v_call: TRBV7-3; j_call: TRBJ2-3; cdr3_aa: CASSAGLAADTQYF; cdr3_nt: TGTGCCAGCAGCGCGGGACTAGCGGCAGATACGCAGTATTTT
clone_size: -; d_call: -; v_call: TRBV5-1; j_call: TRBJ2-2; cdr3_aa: CASSPTTQNTGELFF; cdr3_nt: TGCGCCAGCAGTCCCACGACTCAGAACACCGGGGAGCTGTTTTTT
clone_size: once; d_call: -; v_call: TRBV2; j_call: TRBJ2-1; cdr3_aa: CASSEPRGRTSYNEQFF; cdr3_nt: TGTGCCAGCAGTGAACCGCGGGGACGGACCTCCTACAATGAGCAGTTCTTC
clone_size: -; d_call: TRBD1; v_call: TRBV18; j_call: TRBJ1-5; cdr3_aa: CASSPGTGGQGQPQHF; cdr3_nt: TGTGCCAGCTCCCCCGGGACAGGGGGCCAGGGTCAGCCCCAGCATTTT
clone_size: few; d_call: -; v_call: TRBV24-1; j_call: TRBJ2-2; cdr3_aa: CATSESTGLGELFF; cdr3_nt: TGTGCCACCAGTGAATCAACAGGGCTCGGGGAGCTGTTTTTT
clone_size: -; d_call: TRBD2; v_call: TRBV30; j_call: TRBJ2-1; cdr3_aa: CASGGLAGGNEQFF; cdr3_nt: TGTGCCTCAGGGGGACTAGCGGGAGGGAATGAGCAGTTCTTC
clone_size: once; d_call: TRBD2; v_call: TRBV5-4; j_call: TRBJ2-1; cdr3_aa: CASSPFSGRRLYEQFF; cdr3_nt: TGTGCCAGCAGCCCGTTTAGCGGGAGGCGCCTCTATGAGCAGTTCTTC
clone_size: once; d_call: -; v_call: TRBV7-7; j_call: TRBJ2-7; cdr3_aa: CASSSGQGAYEQYF; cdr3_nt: TGTGCTAGCAGCTCGGGACAAGGAGCCTACGAGCAGTACTTC
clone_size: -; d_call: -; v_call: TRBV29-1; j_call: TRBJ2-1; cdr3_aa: CSVVLGSTHGEQFF; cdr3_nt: TGCAGCGTTGTCCTAGGGAGCACACACGGTGAGCAGTTCTTC
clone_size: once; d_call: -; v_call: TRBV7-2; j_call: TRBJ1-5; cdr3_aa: CASSLGHGNNQPQHF; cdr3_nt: TGTGCCAGCAGCTTAGGTCACGGGAACAATCAGCCCCAGCATTTT
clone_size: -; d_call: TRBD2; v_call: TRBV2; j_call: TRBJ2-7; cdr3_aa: CASTQGTSGTYEQYF; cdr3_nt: TGTGCCAGCACCCAGGGGACTAGCGGGACCTACGAGCAGTACTTC
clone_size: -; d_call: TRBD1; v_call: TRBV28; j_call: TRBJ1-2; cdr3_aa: CASSSWVGQDYGYTF; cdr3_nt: TGTGCCAGCAGTTCTTGGGTGGGACAGGACTATGGCTACACCTTC
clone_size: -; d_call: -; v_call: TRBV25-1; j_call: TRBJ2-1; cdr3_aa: CASSEYVAERGEQFF; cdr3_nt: TGTGCCAGCAGTGAATACGTAGCGGAGAGGGGTGAGCAGTTCTTC
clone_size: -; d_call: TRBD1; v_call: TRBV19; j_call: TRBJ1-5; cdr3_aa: CASSATGGAGNQPQHF; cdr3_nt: TGTGCCAGTAGTGCTACAGGGGGCGCTGGCAATCAGCCCCAGCATTTT
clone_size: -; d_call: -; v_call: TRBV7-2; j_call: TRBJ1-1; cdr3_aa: CASSLDRNTEAFF; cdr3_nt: TGTGCCAGCAGCTTAGATCGGAACACTGAAGCTTTCTTT
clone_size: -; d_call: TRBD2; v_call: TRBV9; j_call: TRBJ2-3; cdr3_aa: CASSARTSGSYTQYF; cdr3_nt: TGTGCCAGCAGCGCCCGGACTAGCGGGAGTTATACGCAGTATTTT
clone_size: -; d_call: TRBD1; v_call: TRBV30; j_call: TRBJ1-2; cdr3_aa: CAYSRTGGSVDYGYTF; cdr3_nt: TGTGCCTACTCTCGGACAGGGGGTAGCGTAGACTATGGCTACACCTTC
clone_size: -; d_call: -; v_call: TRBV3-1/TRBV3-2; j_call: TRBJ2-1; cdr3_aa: CASSQDLAGAREQFF; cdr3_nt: TGTGCCAGCAGCCAAGATTTGGCGGGGGCGAGGGAGCAGTTCTTC
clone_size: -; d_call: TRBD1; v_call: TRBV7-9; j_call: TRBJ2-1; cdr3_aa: CASSLGDRDAFF; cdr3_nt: TGTGCCAGCAGCTTAGGGGACAGGGACGCGTTCTTC
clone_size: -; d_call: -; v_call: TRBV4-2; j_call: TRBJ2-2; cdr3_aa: CASSLTWAGTGELFF; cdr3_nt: TGTGCCAGCAGCCTCACGTGGGCAGGGACCGGGGAGCTGTTTTTT
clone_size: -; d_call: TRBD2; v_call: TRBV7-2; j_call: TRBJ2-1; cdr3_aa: CASSTDIAGPYNEQFF; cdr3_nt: TGTGCCAGCAGCACAGATATAGCGGGACCGTACAATGAGCAGTTCTTC
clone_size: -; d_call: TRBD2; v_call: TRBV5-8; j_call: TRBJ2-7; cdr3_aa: CASSLSPSGSYSYEQYF; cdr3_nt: TGTGCCAGCAGCTTGAGTCCTAGCGGGAGCTACTCCTACGAGCAGTACTTC
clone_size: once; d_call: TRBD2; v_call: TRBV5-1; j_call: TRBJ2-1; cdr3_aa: CASSLSGGRPDNEQFF; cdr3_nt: TGCGCCAGCAGCTTATCGGGCGGGAGGCCCGACAATGAGCAGTTCTTC
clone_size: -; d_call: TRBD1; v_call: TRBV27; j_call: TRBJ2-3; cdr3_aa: CASSPRTGDTDTQYF; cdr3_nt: TGTGCCAGCAGTCCAAGGACAGGGGACACAGATACGCAGTATTTT
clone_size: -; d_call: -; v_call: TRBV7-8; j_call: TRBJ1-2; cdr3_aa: CASSLVGDSSLYGYTF; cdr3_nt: TGTGCCAGCAGCTTAGTGGGGGACTCCTCGCTCTATGGCTACACCTTC
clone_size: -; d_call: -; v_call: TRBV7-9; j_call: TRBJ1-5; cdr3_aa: CASSLGTGFLGGNQPQHF; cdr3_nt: TGTGCCAGCAGCTTAGGAACAGGGTTTCTAGGAGGCAATCAGCCCCAGCATTTT
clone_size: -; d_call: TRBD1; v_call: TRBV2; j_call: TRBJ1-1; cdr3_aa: CASSEESGTGGPVLMGTEAFF; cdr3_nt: TGTGCCAGCAGTGAAGAATCCGGGACAGGGGGCCCCGTGTTAATGGGGACTGAAGCTTTCTTT
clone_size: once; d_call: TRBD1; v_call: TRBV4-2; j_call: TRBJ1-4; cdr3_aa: CASSPGQSNEKLFF; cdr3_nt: TGTGCCAGCAGCCCGGGACAGTCTAATGAAAAACTGTTTTTT
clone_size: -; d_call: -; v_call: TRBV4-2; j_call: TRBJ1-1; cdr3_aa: CASSQVGSGKDTEAFF; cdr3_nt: TGTGCCAGCAGCCAAGTCGGTTCGGGGAAGGACACTGAAGCTTTCTTT
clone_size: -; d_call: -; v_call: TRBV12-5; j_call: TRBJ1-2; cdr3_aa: CASGSDSNYGYTF; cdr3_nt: TGTGCTAGTGGCTCCGACAGTAACTATGGCTACACCTTC
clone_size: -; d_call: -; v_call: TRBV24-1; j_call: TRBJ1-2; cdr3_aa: CATSDPQGYYGYTF; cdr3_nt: TGTGCCACCAGTGACCCACAGGGCTACTATGGCTACACCTTC
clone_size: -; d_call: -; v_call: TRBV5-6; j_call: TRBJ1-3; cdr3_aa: CASSPLGGGRGNTIYF; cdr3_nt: TGTGCCAGCAGCCCCCTAGGGGGGGGGAGAGGAAACACCATATATTTT
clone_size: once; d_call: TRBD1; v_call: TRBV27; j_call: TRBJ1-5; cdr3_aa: CASSPYRGEQPQHF; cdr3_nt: TGTGCCAGCAGTCCCTACAGGGGGGAACAGCCCCAGCATTTT
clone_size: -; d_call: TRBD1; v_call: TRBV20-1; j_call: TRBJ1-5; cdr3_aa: CSASGGQYSNQPQHF; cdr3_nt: TGCAGTGCTAGTGGGGGACAGTATAGCAATCAGCCCCAGCATTTT